This note documents a single T cell receptor (beta chain) sequence. Its cognate antigen is unknown. The sample comes from a study of T-cell reconstitution after alpha-beta-depleted transplantation in children. Preparation of the TCRbeta library used unique molecular identifiers. TCRdb reprocessed the PCR reads with MiXCR, giving one entry per CDR3 protein. The sample includes about 78,000 distinct CDR3 sequences, 13% to 15% of them seen just once. Germline V gene sequence: CDR1 MNHNS, CDR2 SASEGT. The J segment lost 7 bases and the V segment lost 6 bases, leaving 15 bases of the junction unmatched. The CDR3 sequence is 15 residues long. Study-wide results and limits: Newly made T cells mostly supplied T-cell counts and diversity one year after transplant.

The chain recombines TRBV6-1 with TRBJ2-7; 7 nucleotides agree with TRBD1. This specimen was PBMCs, mostly from graft donor cells, taken 180 days after TCRalphabeta/CD19-depleted stem cell transplant. The receptor was isolated from a male patient between 2 and 10 years old who had a stem cell transplant for acute lymphoblastic leukemia, so the T cells may come from the graft donor. The CDR3 is CASRRPALQGWEQYF. CDR3 nucleotides: TGTGCCAGCAGACGCCCTGCCCTACAGGGGTGGGAGCAGTACTTC.